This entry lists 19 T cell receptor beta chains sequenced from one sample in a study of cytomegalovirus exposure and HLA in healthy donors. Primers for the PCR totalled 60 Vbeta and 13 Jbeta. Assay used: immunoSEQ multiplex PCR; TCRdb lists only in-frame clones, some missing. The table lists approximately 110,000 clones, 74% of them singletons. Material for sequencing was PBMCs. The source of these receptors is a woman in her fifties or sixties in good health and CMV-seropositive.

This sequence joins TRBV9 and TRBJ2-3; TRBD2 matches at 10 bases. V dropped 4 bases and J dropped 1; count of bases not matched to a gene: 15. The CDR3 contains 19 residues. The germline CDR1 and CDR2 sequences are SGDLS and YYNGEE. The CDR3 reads CASSRYSQSTSGGTDTQYF. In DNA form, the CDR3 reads TGTGCCAGCAGCCGATACAGCCAATCAACTAGCGGGGGCACAGATACGCAGTATTTT.

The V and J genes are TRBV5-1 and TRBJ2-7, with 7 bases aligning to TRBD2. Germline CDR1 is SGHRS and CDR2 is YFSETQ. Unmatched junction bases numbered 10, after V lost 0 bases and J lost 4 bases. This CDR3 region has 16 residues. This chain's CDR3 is CASSLAGGDVGYEQYF. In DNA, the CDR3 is TGCGCCAGCAGCTTGGCTGGGGGGGACGTCGGGTACGAGCAGTACTTC.

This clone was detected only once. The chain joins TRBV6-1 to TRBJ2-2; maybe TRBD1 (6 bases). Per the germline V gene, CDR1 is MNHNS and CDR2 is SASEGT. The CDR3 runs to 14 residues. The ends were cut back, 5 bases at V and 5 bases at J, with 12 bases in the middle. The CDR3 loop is CASSSGTLTGELFF. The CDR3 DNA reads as TGTGCCAGCAGTTCCGGGACACTAACCGGGGAGCTGTTTTTT.

The CDR3 sequence: CASTAGADTQYF. As DNA, the CDR3 is TGCGCCAGCACCGCGGGAGCAGATACGCAGTATTTT. The chain combines TRBV4-1 with TRBJ2-3; 7 bases are a match to TRBD2. The CDR3 is 12 amino acids. Germline CDR1 and CDR2: MGHRA and YSYEKL. Trimming cost V 7 bases and J 4 bases; bases outside gene matches: 2.

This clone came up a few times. The CDR3 reads CASSEVAGGTSTDTQYF. The DNA for the CDR3 is TGCGCCAGCAGTGAAGTGGCGGGGGGGACCTCCACAGATACGCAGTATTTT. V is TRBV10-1 and J is TRBJ2-3; 9 nucleotides agree with TRBD2. Trimming at V came to 3 bases and at J to 2 bases, leaving 9 bases not matched to a gene. CDR1 is WNHNN, CDR2 SYGVQD, per germline (reference sequence). CDR3 size: 17 residues.

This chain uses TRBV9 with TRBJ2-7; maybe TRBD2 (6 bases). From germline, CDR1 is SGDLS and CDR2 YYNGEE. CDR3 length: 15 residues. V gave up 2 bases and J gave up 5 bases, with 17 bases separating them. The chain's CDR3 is CASSVTPGLQNEQYF. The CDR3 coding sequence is TGTGCCAGCAGCGTGACTCCGGGACTTCAGAACGAGCAGTACTTC.

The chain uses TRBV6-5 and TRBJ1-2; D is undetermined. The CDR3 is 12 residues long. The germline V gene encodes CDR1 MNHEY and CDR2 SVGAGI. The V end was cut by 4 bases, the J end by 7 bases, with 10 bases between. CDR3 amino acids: CASSSTTRGYTF. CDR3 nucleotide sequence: TGTGCCAGCAGTTCAACGACACGTGGCTACACCTTC.

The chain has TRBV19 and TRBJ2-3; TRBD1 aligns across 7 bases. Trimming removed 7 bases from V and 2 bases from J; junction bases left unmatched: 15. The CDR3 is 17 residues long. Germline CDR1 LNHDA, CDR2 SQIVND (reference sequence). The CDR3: CASKPQPGQTHTDTQYF. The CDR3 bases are TGTGCCAGTAAACCGCAACCGGGACAGACACACACAGATACGCAGTATTTT.

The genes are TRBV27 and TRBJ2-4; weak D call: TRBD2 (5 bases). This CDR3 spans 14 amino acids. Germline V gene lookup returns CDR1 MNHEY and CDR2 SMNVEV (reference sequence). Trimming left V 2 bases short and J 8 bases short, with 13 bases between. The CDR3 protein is CASSLRTGLDIQYF. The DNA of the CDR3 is TGTGCCAGCAGTTTAAGGACGGGATTGGACATTCAGTACTTC.

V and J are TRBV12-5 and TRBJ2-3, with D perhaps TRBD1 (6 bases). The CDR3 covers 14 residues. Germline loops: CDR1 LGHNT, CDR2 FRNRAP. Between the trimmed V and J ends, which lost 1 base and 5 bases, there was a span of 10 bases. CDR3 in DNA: TGTGCTAGTGGTTTGGCACAGGGACGAGATACGCAGTATTTT. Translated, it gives CASGLAQGRDTQYF. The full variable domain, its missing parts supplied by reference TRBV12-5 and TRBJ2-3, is DARVTQTPRHKVTEMGQEVTMRCQPILGHNTVFWYRQTMMQGLELLAYFRNRAPLDDSGMPKDRFSAEMPDATLATLKIQPSEPRDSAVYFCASGLAQGRDTQYFGPGTRLTVL.

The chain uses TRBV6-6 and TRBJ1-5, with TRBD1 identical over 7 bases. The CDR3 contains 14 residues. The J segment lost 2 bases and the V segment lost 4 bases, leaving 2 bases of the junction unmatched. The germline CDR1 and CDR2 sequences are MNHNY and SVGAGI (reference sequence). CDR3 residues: CASSFTGGNQPQHF. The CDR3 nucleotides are TGTGCCAGCAGTTTTACAGGGGGCAATCAGCCCCAGCATTTT.

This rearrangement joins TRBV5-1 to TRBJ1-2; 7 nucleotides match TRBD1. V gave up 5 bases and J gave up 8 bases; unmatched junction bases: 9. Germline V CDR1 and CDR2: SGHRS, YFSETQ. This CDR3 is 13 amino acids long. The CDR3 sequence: CASRFTGESGYTF. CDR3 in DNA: TGCGCCAGCAGATTTACAGGGGAGTCGGGCTACACCTTC.

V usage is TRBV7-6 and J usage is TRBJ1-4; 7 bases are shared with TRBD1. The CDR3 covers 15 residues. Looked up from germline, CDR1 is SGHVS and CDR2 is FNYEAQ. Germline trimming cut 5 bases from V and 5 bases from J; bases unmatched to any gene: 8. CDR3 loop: CASSLQQGLNEKLFF. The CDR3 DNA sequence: TGTGCCAGCAGCCTCCAACAGGGGTTGAATGAAAAACTGTTTTTT.

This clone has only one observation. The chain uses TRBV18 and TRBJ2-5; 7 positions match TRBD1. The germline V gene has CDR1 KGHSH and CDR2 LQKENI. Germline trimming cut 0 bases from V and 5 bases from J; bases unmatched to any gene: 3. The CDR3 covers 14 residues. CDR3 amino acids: CASSPPTGRETQYF. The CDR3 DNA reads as TGTGCCAGCTCACCACCGACAGGGCGGGAGACCCAGTACTTC.

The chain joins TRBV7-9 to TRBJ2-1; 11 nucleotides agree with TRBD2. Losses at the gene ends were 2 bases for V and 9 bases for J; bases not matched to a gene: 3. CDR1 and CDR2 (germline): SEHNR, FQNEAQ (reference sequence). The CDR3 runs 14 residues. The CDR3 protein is CASSLLAGGLEQFF. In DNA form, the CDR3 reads TGTGCCAGCAGCTTATTAGCGGGGGGGCTTGAGCAGTTCTTC. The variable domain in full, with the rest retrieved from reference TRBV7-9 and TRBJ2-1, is DTGVSQNPRHKITKRGQNVTFRCDPISEHNRLYWYRQTLGQGPEFLTYFQNEAQLEKSRLLSDRFSAERPKGSFSTLEIQRTEQGDSAMYLCASSLLAGGLEQFFGPGTRLTVL.

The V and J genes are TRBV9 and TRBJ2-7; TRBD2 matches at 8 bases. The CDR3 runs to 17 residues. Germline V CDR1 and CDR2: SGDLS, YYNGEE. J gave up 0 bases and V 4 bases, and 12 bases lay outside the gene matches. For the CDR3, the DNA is TGTGCCAGCAGCCCCTCAGGCGTCGGGACTAGCTCCTACGAGCAGTACTTC. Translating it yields CASSPSGVGTSSYEQYF. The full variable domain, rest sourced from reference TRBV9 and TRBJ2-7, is DSGVTQTPKHLITATGQRVTLRCSPRSGDLSVYWYQQSLDQGLQFLIQYYNGEERAKGNILERFSAQQFPDLHSELNLSSLELGDSALYFCASSPSGVGTSSYEQYFGPGTRLTVT.

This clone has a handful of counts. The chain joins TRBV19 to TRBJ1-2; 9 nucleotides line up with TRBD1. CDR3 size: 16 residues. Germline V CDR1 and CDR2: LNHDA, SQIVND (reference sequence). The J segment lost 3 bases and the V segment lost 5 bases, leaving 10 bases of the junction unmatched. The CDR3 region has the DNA TGTGCCAGTAGTCGAACCGGGACAGGGACTGACTATGGCTACACCTTC. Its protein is CASSRTGTGTDYGYTF.

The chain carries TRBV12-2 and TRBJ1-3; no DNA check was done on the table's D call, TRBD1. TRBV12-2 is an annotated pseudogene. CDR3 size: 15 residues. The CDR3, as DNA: TGTGCAAGTCGCCCCCCCGGCAGGGCTGGAAACACCATATATTTT. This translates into CASRPPGRAGNTIYF.

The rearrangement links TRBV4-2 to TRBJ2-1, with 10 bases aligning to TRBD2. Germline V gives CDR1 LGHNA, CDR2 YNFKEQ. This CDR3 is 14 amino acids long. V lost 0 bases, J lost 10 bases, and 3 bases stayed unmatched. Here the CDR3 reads CASSQDGTSAEQFF. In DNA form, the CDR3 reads TGTGCCAGCAGCCAAGACGGGACTAGCGCCGAGCAGTTCTTC.